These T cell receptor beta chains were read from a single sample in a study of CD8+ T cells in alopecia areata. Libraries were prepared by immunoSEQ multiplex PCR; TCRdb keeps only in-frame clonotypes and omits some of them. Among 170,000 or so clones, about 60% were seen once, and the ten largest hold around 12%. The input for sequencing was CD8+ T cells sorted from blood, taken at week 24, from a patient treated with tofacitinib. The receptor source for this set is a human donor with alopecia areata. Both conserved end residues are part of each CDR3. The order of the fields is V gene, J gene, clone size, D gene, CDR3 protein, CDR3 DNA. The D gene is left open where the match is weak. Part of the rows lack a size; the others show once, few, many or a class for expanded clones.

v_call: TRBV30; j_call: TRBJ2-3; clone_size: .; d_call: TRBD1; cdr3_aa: CAWSKDRVSDTQYF; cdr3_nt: TGTGCCTGGAGCAAGGACAGGGTATCAGATACGCAGTATTTT
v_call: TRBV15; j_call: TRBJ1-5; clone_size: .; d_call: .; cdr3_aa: CATSIDLSNQPQHF; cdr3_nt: TGTGCCACCAGCATCGACTTGTCGAATCAGCCCCAGCATTTT
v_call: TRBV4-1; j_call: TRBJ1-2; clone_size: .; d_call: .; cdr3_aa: CASSQSGSYYGYTF; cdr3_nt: TGCGCCAGCAGCCAATCCGGGAGCTACTATGGCTACACCTTC
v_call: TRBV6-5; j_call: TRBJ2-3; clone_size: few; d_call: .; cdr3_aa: CASSPSADTQYF; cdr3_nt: TGTGCCAGCAGTCCTAGCGCAGATACGCAGTATTTT
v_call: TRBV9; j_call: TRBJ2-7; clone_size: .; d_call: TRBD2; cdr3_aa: CASTAGGAEEQYF; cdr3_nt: TGTGCCAGCACAGCGGGGGGTGCGGAAGAGCAGTACTTC
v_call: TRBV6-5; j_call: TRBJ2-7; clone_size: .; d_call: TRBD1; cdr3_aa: CASSYSGTGRPDEQYF; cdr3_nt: TGTGCCAGCAGTTACTCTGGGACAGGGAGACCCGACGAGCAGTACTTC
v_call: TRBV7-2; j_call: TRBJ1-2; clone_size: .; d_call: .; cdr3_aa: CASSPSGDGYTF; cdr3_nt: TGTGCCAGCAGCCCTAGCGGGGACGGCTACACCTTC
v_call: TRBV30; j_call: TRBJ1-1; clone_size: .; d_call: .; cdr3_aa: CAWSRTVEAFF; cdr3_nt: TGTGCCTGGAGCCGAACAGTTGAAGCTTTCTTT
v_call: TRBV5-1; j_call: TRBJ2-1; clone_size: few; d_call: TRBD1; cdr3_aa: CASSPPFAGTAYNEQFF; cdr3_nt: TGCGCCAGCAGCCCTCCCTTCGCCGGGACAGCTTACAATGAGCAGTTCTTC
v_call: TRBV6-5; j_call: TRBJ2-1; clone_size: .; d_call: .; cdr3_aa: CASSTGPPYNEQFF; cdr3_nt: TGTGCCAGCAGTACCGGGCCGCCCTACAATGAGCAGTTCTTC
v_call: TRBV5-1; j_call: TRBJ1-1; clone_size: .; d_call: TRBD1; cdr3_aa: CASSSGQVNTEAFF; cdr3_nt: TGCGCCAGCAGCTCCGGACAGGTTAACACTGAAGCTTTCTTT
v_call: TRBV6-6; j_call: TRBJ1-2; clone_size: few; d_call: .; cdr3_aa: CASRHQDSFHGYTF; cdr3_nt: TGTGCCAGCAGACACCAGGACAGTTTTCATGGCTACACCTTC
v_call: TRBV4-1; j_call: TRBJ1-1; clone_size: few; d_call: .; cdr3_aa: CASSQDGGGVSEAFF; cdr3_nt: TGCGCCAGCAGCCAAGATGGCGGGGGCGTTTCTGAAGCTTTCTTT
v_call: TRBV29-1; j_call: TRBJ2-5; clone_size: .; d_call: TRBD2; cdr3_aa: CSVVMGGRKETQYF; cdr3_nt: TGCAGCGTTGTAATGGGAGGGCGAAAAGAGACCCAGTACTTC
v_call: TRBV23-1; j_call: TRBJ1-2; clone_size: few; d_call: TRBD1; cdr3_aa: CASQTGQGRWNYGYTF; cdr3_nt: TGCGCCAGCCAAACGGGACAGGGACGATGGAACTATGGCTACACCTTC
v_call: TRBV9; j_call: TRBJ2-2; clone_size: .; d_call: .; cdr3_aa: CASSPDTGELFF; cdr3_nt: TGTGCCAGCAGCCCTGACACCGGGGAGCTGTTTTTT
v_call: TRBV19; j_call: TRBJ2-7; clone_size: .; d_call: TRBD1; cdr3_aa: CASSIRDRGGDEQYF; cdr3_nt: TGTGCCAGTAGTATTAGGGACAGGGGAGGGGACGAGCAGTACTTC
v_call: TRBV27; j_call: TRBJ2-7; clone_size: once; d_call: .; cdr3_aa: CASSLGTSYEQYF; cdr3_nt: TGTGCCAGCAGTTTAGGGACAAGCTACGAGCAGTACTTC
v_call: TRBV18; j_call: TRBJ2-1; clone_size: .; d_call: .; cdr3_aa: CASSPGGEQFF; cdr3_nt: TGTGCCAGCTCACCAGGTGGTGAGCAGTTCTTC
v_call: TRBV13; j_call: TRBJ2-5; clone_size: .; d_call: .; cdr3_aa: CASRAGTGETQYF; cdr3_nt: TGTGCCAGCCGGGCAGGGACCGGGGAGACCCAGTACTTC
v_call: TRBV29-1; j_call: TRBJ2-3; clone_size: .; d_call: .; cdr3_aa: CSVVGGFDTQYF; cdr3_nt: TGCAGCGTTGTAGGGGGGTTCGATACGCAGTATTTT
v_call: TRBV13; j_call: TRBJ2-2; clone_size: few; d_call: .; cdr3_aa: CASGPGPSPGELFF; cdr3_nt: TGTGCCAGCGGACCGGGACCCTCACCCGGGGAGCTGTTTTTT